One and the same sample provided the 10 T cell receptor beta chains below, sequenced in a study of identical twins. MiXCR, run by TCRdb on the 5' RACE reads, gives a single entry per CDR3 protein. The sample consists of hundreds of thousands of distinct CDR3 sequences, 5.5% to 6.5% of them appearing once. What was sequenced was naive T cells sorted from blood. The receptors stem from a man between 18 and 29 years old in good health.

This clonotype was found many times. The genes are TRBV7-9 and TRBJ1-1; TRBD1 is a possible D gene (5 bases). Trimming removed 6 bases from V and 6 bases from J, with 14 bases in between. The CDR3 runs to 13 residues. Germline assignment: CDR1 SEHNR and CDR2 FQNEAQ (reference sequence). CDR3 DNA: TGTGCCAGCAGTTTTTTACAGGTCGCTGAAGCTTTCTTT. Its translation is CASSFLQVAEAFF. Variable domain in full (rest from reference TRBV7-9 and TRBJ1-1): DTGVSQNPRHKITKRGQNVTFRCDPISEHNRLYWYRQTLGQGPEFLTYFQNEAQLEKSRLLSDRFSAERPKGSFSTLEIQRTEQGDSAMYLCASSFLQVAEAFFGQGTRLTVV.

This clonotype was counted between two and nine times. The chain carries TRBV12-5 and TRBJ2-2; perhaps TRBD1 as D (6 bases). Germline CDR1 and CDR2: LGHNT and FRNRAP. Trimming pared 7 bases from V and 6 bases from J, leaving 12 bases between. This CDR3 has 13 residues. In DNA, the CDR3 is TGTGCTAGTGCCTTTGAGGGGGCCGGGGAGCTGTTTTTT. This gives the protein CASAFEGAGELFF. The full variable domain, completed using reference TRBV12-5 and TRBJ2-2, is DARVTQTPRHKVTEMGQEVTMRCQPILGHNTVFWYRQTMMQGLELLAYFRNRAPLDDSGMPKDRFSAEMPDATLATLKIQPSEPRDSAVYFCASAFEGAGELFFGEGSRLTVL.

This clonotype was found a few times. The chain is built from TRBV21-1 and TRBJ2-1; the D call of TRBD1 is as the table states it, not checked on the DNA. TRBV21-1 is an annotated pseudogene. CDR3 size: 13 residues. CDR3 amino acids: CAPCRRRYNEQFF. The CDR3 nucleotides read TGTGCCCCCTGCAGACGGCGTTACAATGAGCAGTTCTTC.

This sequence joins TRBV5-6 and TRBJ2-2; D may match TRBD1 or TRBD2 (5 bases each). The CDR3 has 15 amino acids. Between the trimmed V and J ends, which lost 5 bases and 1 base, there was a span of 12 bases. CDR1 and CDR2 from the germline V gene are SGHDT and YYEEEE. CDR3 DNA sequence: TGTGCCAGCAGACCTCTGGGGGAGAACACCGGGGAGCTGTTTTTT. This encodes CASRPLGENTGELFF.

This clonotype showed up many times. The chain couples TRBV18 to TRBJ2-7; maybe TRBD1 (5 bases). Trimming pared 0 bases from V and 0 bases from J, leaving 9 bases between. The CDR3 is 15 residues long. Germline CDR1 KGHSH, CDR2 LQKENI. The CDR3 nucleotides are TGTGCCAGCTCACCACCCCAGGGCAGCTCCTACGAGCAGTACTTC. Translated, it gives CASSPPQGSSYEQYF.

In its sample, this clonotype was seen many times. The chain combines TRBV7-2 with TRBJ2-4; D call uncertain. Trimming pared 1 base from V and 10 bases from J, leaving 5 bases between. Germline assignment: CDR1 SGHTA and CDR2 FQGNSA. The CDR3 sequence is 11 residues long. CDR3 nucleotide sequence: TGTGCCAGCAGCTTAGTGGCTATTCAGTACTTC. It encodes CASSLVAIQYF.

This clonotype appeared many times. The chain uses TRBV4-2 and TRBJ2-3, with D possibly being TRBD2 (6 bases). Trimming left V 0 bases short and J 5 bases short, with 12 bases between. The CDR3 loop spans 15 amino acids. The germline V gene encodes CDR1 LGHNA and CDR2 YNFKEQ. CDR3 sequence (DNA): TGTGCCAGCAGCCAAGAAGGGAGGCCGGGAGATACGCAGTATTTT. Translated, it gives CASSQEGRPGDTQYF.

This clonotype has ten or more counts. V usage is TRBV12-3 or TRBV12-4 and J usage is TRBJ1-2; D remains unclear. The V end was cut by 0 bases, the J end by 3 bases, with 5 bases between. The CDR3 is 13 amino acids. As DNA, the CDR3 is TGTGCCAGCAGTTTAGCACAGCACTATGGCTACACCTTC. Its translation: CASSLAQHYGYTF.

This clonotype was counted only a few times. The genes are TRBV7-9 and TRBJ1-1; D perhaps matches TRBD1 (5 bases). Germline loops: CDR1 SEHNR, CDR2 FQNEAQ (reference sequence). Between the trimmed V and J ends, which lost 2 bases and 7 bases, there was a span of 14 bases. This CDR3 spans 14 amino acids. CDR3 sequence (DNA): TGTGCCAGCAGCTTATCTCTTGGGGGGGGTGAAGCTTTCTTT. As protein: CASSLSLGGGEAFF.

Many counts were recorded for this clonotype. V gene TRBV7-9 combines with J gene TRBJ1-2; no clear D. V lost 5 bases to trimming and J lost 4 bases, with 11 bases between them. This CDR3 comprises 13 residues. Looked up from germline, CDR1 is SEHNR and CDR2 is FQNEAQ (reference sequence). The CDR3 DNA reads TGTGCCAGCAGCCTCGAACCGGGCTATGGCTACACCTTC. Translation: CASSLEPGYGYTF.